A single sample is the source of the 16 T cell receptor beta chains below, sequenced in a study of cytomegalovirus exposure and HLA in healthy donors. PCR primers comprised 60 Vbeta and 13 Jbeta primers. Clones were read by immunoSEQ multiplex PCR, and TCRdb kept only the in-frame ones, dropping some. The data show some 150,000 clones, with approximately 80% seen just once and 4.9% held by the top ten. Sequenced sample: PBMCs. The origin of the receptors is a woman aged 18-29 years in good health and CMV-seropositive.

V usage is TRBV19 and J usage is TRBJ1-6; tentative D call: TRBD1 (6 bases). The V gene lost 8 bases and the J gene lost 3 bases, with 8 bases spanning the gap. CDR1 and CDR2 from the germline V gene are LNHDA and SQIVND (reference sequence). This CDR3 has 13 residues. The CDR3 region has the DNA TGTGCCAGTTCGGACAGCTATAATTCACCCCTCCACTTT. Encoded protein: CASSDSYNSPLHF.

The gene calls are TRBV7-2 and TRBJ1-5, with D unresolved. Germline V gives CDR1 SGHTA, CDR2 FQGNSA. Trimming left V 5 bases short and J 4 bases short, with 12 bases between. CDR3 size: 14 residues. The CDR3 spells CASSPESNNQPQHF. The DNA of the CDR3 is TGTGCCAGCAGCCCCGAGAGCAATAATCAGCCCCAGCATTTT.

The rearrangement joins TRBV9 to TRBJ2-5; possible D gene TRBD1, 6 bases. The CDR3 totals 16 residues. Germline CDR1 SGDLS, CDR2 YYNGEE. V lost 4 bases, J lost 5 bases, and 21 bases lay in between. CDR3 region: CASSPRVGQGRETQYF. The CDR3, as DNA: TGTGCCAGCAGCCCCCGTGTAGGGCAGGGGCGGGAGACCCAGTACTTC. Full variable domain (rest looked up from reference TRBV9 and TRBJ2-5): DSGVTQTPKHLITATGQRVTLRCSPRSGDLSVYWYQQSLDQGLQFLIQYYNGEERAKGNILERFSAQQFPDLHSELNLSSLELGDSALYFCASSPRVGQGRETQYFGPGTRLLVL.

This chain uses TRBV6-1 with TRBJ1-2; TRBD1 is a possible D gene (6 bases). Germline-derived CDR1 and CDR2 are MNHNS and SASEGT. The CDR3 totals 13 residues. V shed 6 bases and J shed 5 bases, with 13 bases lying between them. The CDR3 loop is CASSTDRPYGYTF. CDR3 bases: TGTGCCAGCAGCACAGACAGGCCTTATGGCTACACCTTC.

The rearrangement uses TRBV29-1 and TRBJ2-3; 8 positions agree with TRBD2. The junction had 5 bases not matched to a gene; V was cut back by 7 bases and J by 2 bases. Germline CDR1 reads SQVTM; CDR2 reads ANQGSEA. This CDR3 has 13 amino acids. The CDR3 region has the DNA TGCAGCGAAAAGCGGGGGAACACAGATACGCAGTATTTT. Translating gives CSEKRGNTDTQYF.

This chain uses TRBV2 with TRBJ2-3, with TRBD1 matching 7 bases. This CDR3 contains 16 residues. Losses at the gene ends were 3 bases for V and 3 bases for J; bases not matched to a gene: 9. Per the germline V gene, CDR1 is SNHLY and CDR2 is FYNNEI. The CDR3 DNA follows: TGTGCCAGCAGTGACGGAAGGGGGCGCGAGACAGATACGCAGTATTTT. Translating gives CASSDGRGRETDTQYF.

The J gene is TRBJ2-7, the V gene TRBV5-6, with 10 bases fitting TRBD1. The CDR3 consists of 16 residues. V dropped 4 bases and J dropped 1; count of bases not matched to a gene: 8. Germline V gives CDR1 SGHDT, CDR2 YYEEEE. In DNA form, the CDR3 reads TGTGCCAGCAGCCCGGGGGTGGGACAGGGGTCCTACGAGCAGTACTTC. This gives the protein CASSPGVGQGSYEQYF.

Remarks on this clone: Within the sample, other DNA sequences also encode this same CDR3. This chain connects TRBV7-8 to TRBJ2-5; 9 nucleotides agree with TRBD2. With 3 bases clipped from V and 4 bases from J, the junction kept 9 bases outside the gene matches. Germline lookup yields CDR1 SGHVS and CDR2 FQNEAQ. The CDR3 runs 16 residues. CDR3 nucleotide sequence: TGTGCCAGCAGCTTCTTGGCGGGGGGGCTAGGAGAGACCCAGTACTTC. This translates into CASSFLAGGLGETQYF.

V usage is TRBV30 and J usage is TRBJ2-2; D gene uncertain. Trimming left V 3 bases short and J 5 bases short, with 13 bases between. From germline, CDR1 is GTSNPN and CDR2 SVGIG (reference sequence). The CDR3 is 14 residues long. The CDR3 bases are TGTGCCTGGAGCGGTCCCCTAGGAACCGGGGAGCTGTTTTTT. Amino acids: CAWSGPLGTGELFF.

This chain joins TRBV5-6 and TRBJ1-1, with D uncertain. The V gene's germline CDR1 is SGHDT and CDR2 YYEEEE. The ends were cut back, 4 bases at V and 1 base at J, with 14 bases in the middle. The CDR3 runs to 15 residues. The CDR3 nucleotides read TGTGCCAGCAGCGTGTTAAGCCCGAGGAACACTGAAGCTTTCTTT. Its protein product is CASSVLSPRNTEAFF. The full variable domain, with the rest looked up from reference TRBV5-6 and TRBJ1-1, is DAGVTQSPTHLIKTRGQQVTLRCSPKSGHDTVSWYQQALGQGPQFIFQYYEEEERQRGNFPDRFSGHQFPNYSSELNVNALLLGDSALYLCASSVLSPRNTEAFFGQGTRLTVV.

The chain couples TRBV2 to TRBJ2-2, with TRBD2 as a possible D gene (6 bases). Trimming removed 4 bases from V and 6 bases from J, with 9 bases in between. The V gene's germline CDR1 is SNHLY and CDR2 FYNNEI. The CDR3 consists of 13 residues. CDR3 in amino acids: CASSGLVAGELFF. CDR3 nucleotides: TGTGCCAGCAGTGGACTAGTCGCCGGGGAGCTGTTTTTT.

This clone was seen only a few times. This chain connects TRBV6-5 to TRBJ1-6, with 8 bases aligning to TRBD1. Germline CDR1 MNHEY, CDR2 SVGAGI. The CDR3 runs to 14 residues. Losses at the gene ends were 4 bases for V and 8 bases for J; bases not matched to a gene: 4. CDR3 nucleotide sequence: TGTGCCAGCAGTTCTGACAGGGGAGATTCACCCCTCCACTTT. This translates into CASSSDRGDSPLHF.

J is TRBJ1-3 and V is TRBV2, with D unclear. The CDR3 runs to 15 residues. Germline values: CDR1 SNHLY, CDR2 FYNNEI. Trimming removed 2 bases at V and 0 bases at J, with 8 bases between. The CDR3 bases are TGTGCCAGCAGTGAACCCAGAAACTCTGGAAACACCATATATTTT. Protein sequence: CASSEPRNSGNTIYF.

In this sample, this clone turned up a few times. The J gene is TRBJ2-7, the V gene TRBV6-5; tentatively, D is TRBD1 (6 bases). The CDR3 is made up of 16 amino acids. V dropped 0 bases and J dropped 4 bases, with 16 bases sitting between them. From germline, CDR1 is MNHEY and CDR2 SVGAGI. Here the CDR3 reads CASSYSVRGSPYEQYF. CDR3 DNA: TGTGCCAGCAGTTACTCGGTCAGGGGATCCCCTTACGAGCAGTACTTC.

This clone is a singleton in its sample. V gene TRBV5-4 combines with J gene TRBJ2-4; TRBD1 matches 8 bases. The CDR3 extends over 16 amino acids. V shed 4 bases, J shed 2 bases, and the junction held 8 bases outside the gene matches. Germline CDR1 SGHNT, CDR2 YYREEE (reference sequence). CDR3 in amino acids: CASSRDRLLTKNIQYF. The CDR3 coding sequence is TGTGCCAGCAGCAGGGACAGGCTCTTGACCAAAAACATTCAGTACTTC.

CDR3: CASSGNRDRGIGNTIYF. DNA of the CDR3: TGTGCCAGCAGTGGCAACCGGGACAGGGGGATCGGAAACACCATATATTTT. The chain employs TRBV6-1 and TRBJ1-3; 11 nucleotides align to TRBD1. Germline values: CDR1 MNHNS, CDR2 SASEGT. V lost 4 bases and J lost 4; bases outside the gene matches: 9. The CDR3 contains 17 residues.